This TCR beta chain comes out of a study of T cells of healthy individuals (dated by TCRdb to 2016 to 2018). The library was produced with 5' RACE. The sequencer listed for this sample is Illumina MiSeq. In TCRdb, the public reads were trimmed at Q25 with fastp and aligned with MiXCR, with productive beta chains retained. Entries are consolidated by CDR3 protein sequence, retaining the most common genes and DNA. This sample has roughly 87,000 distinct CDR3 sequences in its table, and about 16% of those were observed once. The ten largest account for approximately 5.7% of the sample. This clonotype has a handful of counts. It lacks a known antigen. One base away there is no much larger clone; base qualities are not given. Trimmed from V: 3 bases; trimmed from J: 6 bases; junction bases lacking a gene match: 3. Including cysteine and phenylalanine, the CDR3 has 13 amino acids. Only the CDR3 DNA stays, 39 bases, in frame from base 1. Based on the germline V gene (reference sequence), the CDR1 and CDR2 sequences are DFQATT and SNEGSKA.

The sequence is built from TRBV20-1 and TRBJ2-2; 8 junctional bases match TRBD1. The clonotype was recovered from a human donor in good health. CDR3 protein: CSASDRGAGELFF. The DNA sequence reads TGCAGTGCTAGCGACAGGGGCGCCGGGGAGCTGTTTTTT.